This TCR beta chain was obtained from a study of technical replicates of blood from a handful of donors. The assay was immunoSEQ multiplex PCR, and TCRdb's table has in-frame clones only and misses some. This table holds around 78,000 clones, over 85% found once. The germline CDR1 and CDR2 sequences are MNHEY and SMNVEV (reference sequence). The CDR3 length is 16 residues. The ends lost 4 bases at V and 3 bases at J; junction bases unmatched: 10. The material sequenced was T cells isolated from PBMCs. This receptor was taken from a human donor in good health. The rearrangement uses TRBV27 and TRBJ2-3; 7 positions match TRBD2. In DNA, the CDR3 is TGTGCCAGCAGTTATATTGGGAGAGCGGGAACAGATACGCAGTATTTT. Translating it yields CASSYIGRAGTDTQYF.